This entry describes one TCR beta chain. Its antigen remains unidentified. These data come from a study of CXCR3-negative and CXCR3-positive naive CD8 T cells. CDR1 and CDR2 (germline): MGHRA, YSYEKL. This CDR3 has 14 residues. The authors prepared UMI-labeled TRB cDNA libraries by 5' RACE. Each CDR3 protein gets one entry in TCRdb, which reprocessed the 5' RACE reads and gives no DNA. This repertoire includes under 85,000 distinct CDR3 sequences. Study-wide results and limits: In naive cells, CXCR3-negative and CXCR3-positive subsets had similar TRBV-TRBJ usage; memory cells differed. TRB CDR3s were more hydrophobic in CXCR3-positive than in CXCR3-negative naive cells.

The TCR originated in a human donor in good health. Some clones in this sample may be carry-over from other donors' samples. Material for sequencing was naive CXCR3+ CD8+ T cells from blood. The subset denotes: CD45RO-CCR7+CD27+CD95- naive CD8+ T cells expressing CXCR3 (TNR3+). This chain joins TRBV4-1 and TRBJ2-5; TCRdb lists TRBD1, though no DNA is available to test this call. CDR3 sequence: CASSQGPRGETQYF.